This TCR beta chain was sequenced for a study of response to subunit inactivated influenza vaccine. The CDR3 length is 16 residues. Deletions cut 1 base from V and 6 bases from J, with 19 bases between. Germline values: CDR1 SEHNR, CDR2 FQNEAQ (reference sequence). This clonotype was counted only a few times. TCRdb reprocessed the RT-PCR reads with MiXCR, giving one entry per CDR3 protein. The data contain fewer than 550,000 distinct CDR3 sequences, about 25% of them seen just once; the ten biggest clones take up approximately 2%. The sequence derives from a man in his forties or fifties who received an inactivated influenza vaccine. The chain carries TRBV7-9 and TRBJ2-7; D may be TRBD1 (6 bases). The sample here was CD4+ T cells sorted from PBMCs, taken around 5 days after vaccination. This chain's CDR3 is CASSLGSGTRNGEQYF. The CDR3 nucleotides read TGTGCCAGCAGCTTAGGTTCCGGGACAAGAAACGGCGAGCAGTACTTC.